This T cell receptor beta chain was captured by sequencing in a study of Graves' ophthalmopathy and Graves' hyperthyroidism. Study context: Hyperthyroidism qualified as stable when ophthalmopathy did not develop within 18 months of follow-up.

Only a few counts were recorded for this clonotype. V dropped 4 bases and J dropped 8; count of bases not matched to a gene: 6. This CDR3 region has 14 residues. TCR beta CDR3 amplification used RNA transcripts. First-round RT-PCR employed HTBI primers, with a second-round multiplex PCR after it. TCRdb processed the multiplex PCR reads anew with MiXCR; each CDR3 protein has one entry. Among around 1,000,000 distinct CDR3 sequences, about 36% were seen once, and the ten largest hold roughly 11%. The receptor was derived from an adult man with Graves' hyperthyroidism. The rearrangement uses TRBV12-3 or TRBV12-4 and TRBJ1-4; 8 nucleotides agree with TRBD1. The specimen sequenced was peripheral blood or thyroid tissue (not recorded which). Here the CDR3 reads CASSWQGAGEKLFF. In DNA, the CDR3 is TGTGCCAGCAGTTGGCAGGGGGCAGGGGAAAAACTGTTTTTT.